This T cell receptor (beta chain) is from a study of blood T cell repertoires in COVID-19. The CDR3 is 13 residues long. V shed 2 bases, J shed 7 bases, and the junction held 6 bases outside the gene matches. From germline, CDR1 is GTSNPN and CDR2 SVGIG (reference sequence). Clones were read by immunoSEQ multiplex PCR, and TCRdb kept only the in-frame ones, dropping some. The sample contains 55,000 to 75,000 clones, approximately 86% of which appear only once. The source material was peripheral blood. This receptor was taken from a man aged 50-59 years with acute or convalescent COVID-19. The chain links TRBV30 to TRBJ2-7; 9 positions agree with TRBD1. The CDR3 loop reads CAWSSTGGREQYF. The DNA for the CDR3 is TGTGCCTGGAGTTCTACAGGGGGCAGAGAGCAGTACTTC.